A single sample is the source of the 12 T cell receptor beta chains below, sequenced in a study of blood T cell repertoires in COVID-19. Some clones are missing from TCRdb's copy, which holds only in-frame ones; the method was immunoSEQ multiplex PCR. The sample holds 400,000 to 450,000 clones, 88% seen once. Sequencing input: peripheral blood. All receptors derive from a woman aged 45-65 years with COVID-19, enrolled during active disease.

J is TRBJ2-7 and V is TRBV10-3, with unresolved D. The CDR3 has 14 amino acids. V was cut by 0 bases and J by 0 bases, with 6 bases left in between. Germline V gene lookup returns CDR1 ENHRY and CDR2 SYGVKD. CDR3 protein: CAISESYGSYEQYF. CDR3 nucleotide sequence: TGTGCCATCAGTGAGTCGTACGGCTCCTACGAGCAGTACTTC.

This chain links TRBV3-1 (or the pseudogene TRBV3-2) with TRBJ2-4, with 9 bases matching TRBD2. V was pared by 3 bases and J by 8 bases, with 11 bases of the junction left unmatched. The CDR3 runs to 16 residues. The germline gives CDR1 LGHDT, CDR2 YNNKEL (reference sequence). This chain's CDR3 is CASSQSPLAGTDIQYF. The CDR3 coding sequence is TGTGCCAGCAGCCAGAGCCCGCTAGCGGGGACAGACATTCAGTACTTC.

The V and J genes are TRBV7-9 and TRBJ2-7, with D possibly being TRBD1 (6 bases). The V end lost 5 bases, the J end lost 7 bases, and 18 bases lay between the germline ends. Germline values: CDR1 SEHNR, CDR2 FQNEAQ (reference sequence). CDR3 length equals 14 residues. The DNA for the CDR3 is TGTGCCAGCAGCCCTCCCGGCAGGGGACGGGAGCAGTACTTC. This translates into CASSPPGRGREQYF.

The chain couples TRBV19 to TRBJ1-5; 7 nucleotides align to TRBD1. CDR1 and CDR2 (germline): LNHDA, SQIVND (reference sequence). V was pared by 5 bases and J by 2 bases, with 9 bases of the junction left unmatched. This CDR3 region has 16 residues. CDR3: CASSLTQGEGNQPQHF. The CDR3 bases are TGTGCCAGTAGTCTTACCCAGGGGGAGGGCAATCAGCCCCAGCATTTT. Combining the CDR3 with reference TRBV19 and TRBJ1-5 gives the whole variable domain DGGITQSPKYLFRKEGQNVTLSCEQNLNHDAMYWYRQDPGQGLRLIYYSQIVNDFQKGDIAEGYSVSREKKESFPLTVTSAQKNPTAFYLCASSLTQGEGNQPQHFGDGTRLSIL.

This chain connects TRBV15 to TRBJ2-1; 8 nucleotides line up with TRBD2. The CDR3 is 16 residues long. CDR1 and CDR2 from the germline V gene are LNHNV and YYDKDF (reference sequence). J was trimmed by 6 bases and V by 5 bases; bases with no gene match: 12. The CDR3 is CATSPPDGGAANEQFF. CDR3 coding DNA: TGTGCCACCAGCCCGCCCGACGGGGGGGCCGCCAATGAGCAGTTCTTC.

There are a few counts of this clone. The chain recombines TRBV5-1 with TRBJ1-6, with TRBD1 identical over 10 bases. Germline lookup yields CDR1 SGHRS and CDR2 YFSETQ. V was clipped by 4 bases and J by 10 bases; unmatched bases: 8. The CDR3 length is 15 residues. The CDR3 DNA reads TGCGCCAGCAGCCCTCGGACAGGGGGGAACTCACCCCTCCACTTT. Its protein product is CASSPRTGGNSPLHF.

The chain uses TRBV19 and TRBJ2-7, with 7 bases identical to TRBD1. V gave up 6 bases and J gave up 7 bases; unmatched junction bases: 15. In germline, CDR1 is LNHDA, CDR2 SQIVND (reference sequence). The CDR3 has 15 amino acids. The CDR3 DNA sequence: TGTGCCAGTAGCAATACGACAGGGCCAGAGGGAGAGCAGTACTTC. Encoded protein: CASSNTTGPEGEQYF.

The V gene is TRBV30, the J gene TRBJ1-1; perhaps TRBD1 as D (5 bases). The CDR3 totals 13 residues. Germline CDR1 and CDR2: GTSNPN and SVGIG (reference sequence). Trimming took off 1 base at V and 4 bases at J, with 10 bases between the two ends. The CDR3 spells CAWSGKGRTEAFF. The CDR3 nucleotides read TGTGCCTGGAGTGGCAAGGGGCGCACTGAAGCTTTCTTT.

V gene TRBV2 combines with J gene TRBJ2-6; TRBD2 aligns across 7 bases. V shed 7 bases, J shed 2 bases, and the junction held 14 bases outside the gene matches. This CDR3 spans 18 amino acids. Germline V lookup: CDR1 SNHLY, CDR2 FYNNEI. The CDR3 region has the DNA TGTGCCAGCACCTCCCTTTTTGCGGGAGCGGCTGGGGCCAACGTCCTGACTTTC. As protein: CASTSLFAGAAGANVLTF.

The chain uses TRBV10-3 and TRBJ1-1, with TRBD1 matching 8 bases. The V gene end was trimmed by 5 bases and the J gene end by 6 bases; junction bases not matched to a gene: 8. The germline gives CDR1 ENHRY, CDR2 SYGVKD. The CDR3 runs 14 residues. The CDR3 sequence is CAISSGQEVAEAFF. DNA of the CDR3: TGTGCCATCAGTTCGGGACAGGAGGTAGCTGAAGCTTTCTTT.

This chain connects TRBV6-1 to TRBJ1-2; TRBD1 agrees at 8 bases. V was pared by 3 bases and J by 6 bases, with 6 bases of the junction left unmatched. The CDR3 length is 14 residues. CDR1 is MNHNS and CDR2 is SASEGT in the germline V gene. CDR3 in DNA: TGTGCCAGCAGTGAGGAGTGGACAGGGCATGGCTACACCTTC. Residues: CASSEEWTGHGYTF.

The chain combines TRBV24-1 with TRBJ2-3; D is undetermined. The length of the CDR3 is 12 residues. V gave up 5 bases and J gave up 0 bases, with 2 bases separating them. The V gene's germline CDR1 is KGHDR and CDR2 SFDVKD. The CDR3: CATSVSTDTQYF. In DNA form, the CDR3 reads TGTGCCACCAGTGTAAGCACAGATACGCAGTATTTT.